This T cell receptor beta chain was sequenced during a study of PD-L1 blockade in urothelial cancer (TCRdb year 2017). About the study as a whole: Every patient began therapy in the mid-2010s and was given atezolizumab 1,200 mg intravenously every 3 weeks. About nine tenths of the roughly 30 patients were males with bladder-origin urothelial cancer, and about 60% of the roughly 30 reported a prior smoking history. An ECOG performance status of 0 or 1 was recorded for the patients, and 0 to 3 prior chemotherapy regimens had been received by the patients. Blood samples were analyzed at 3 weeks after treatment start (second dose) and at 6 weeks after treatment start. A median of roughly 140,000 T cells and some 90,000 unique TCRs was obtained from blood samples, and a median clonality of approximately 0.08 was observed. The study, an exploratory multi-omic analysis, examined somatic, immune and clinical correlates of response to PD-L1 blockade with atezolizumab in urothelial cancer. Pretreatment tumor samples, along with matched peripheral blood serially collected before and after atezolizumab treatment, were subjected to TCR sequencing. Progression-free survival longer than 6 months counted as durable clinical benefit, and TCR features were additionally tested against both progression-free and overall survival. In the same patients, whole exome sequencing and RNA sequencing of pretreatment tumors were performed in addition to TCR sequencing. Fewer than ten patients achieved durable clinical benefit and 15 to 20 did not. Some 30 patients had pretreatment blood TCR-seq, about 24 had at least one posttreatment blood collection, and about 24 had tumor TCR-seq. Results and caveats for the whole study, not just this receptor: A pretreatment peripheral blood TCR clonality below the median was linked to improved progression-free and overall survival. Because the sample size was small (n ≈ 28) and many of the analyses were exploratory, the results are meant to be hypothesis-generating. Among patients with durable benefit, tumor-associated TCR clones showed greater expansion in peripheral blood 3 weeks after treatment started (n = 22, p = 0.022).

As regards this clone: The clone's antigen remains unknown. Base-call qualities are not available, and no considerably larger clone is one nucleotide away.

Each PCR received spiked-in synthetic TCR analog templates so that absolute template abundance could be estimated from read counts. TCRbeta CDR3 regions were amplified from genomic DNA with bias-controlled V and J gene primers using the immunoSEQ assay. Sequencing of rearranged TCRbeta segments was performed at approximately 20X coverage. The authors processed their data as follows. Clustering was used to correct sequencing errors, and CDR3s were annotated against IMGT so that V, D and J genes could be assigned. Only productive TCRbeta rearrangements were used in downstream analyses, excluding out-of-frame or stop-codon sequences. Clonality was calculated as one minus the Shannon entropy normalized by the log of the number of unique productive sequences. Fisher's exact test with Benjamini-Hochberg correction, using a cutoff of adjusted p below 0.01, was how clones that differed between time points or between blood and tumor were identified. TCRdb provides this immuneACCESS table in a form limited to in-frame rearrangements. Some clones are lacking; in checked studies, under half of them reflect an unresolved V gene, and why the rest are absent is not known. That table supplies the V and J calls and clone size; D and trimming were determined from the DNA. The sample profile shows about 76,000 clones; 91% of them were found once. In total, the top ten clones hold 0.85% to 0.9% of the sample.

The germline V gene supplies CDR1 MDHEN and CDR2 SYDVKM. The CDR3 contains 17 residues, cysteine and phenylalanine counted. The retained sequence is limited to the CDR3, 51 bases, with the frame set at the first base. Trimming removed 2 bases from V and 4 bases from J; the gene matches leave 13 bases unexplained. Reading the label with the study, this specimen's time point is: peripheral blood 6 weeks after treatment start. A total of some 30 patients with locally advanced or metastatic urothelial carcinoma, treated at Memorial Sloan Kettering on a trial protocol, made up the cohort. Peripheral blood mononuclear cells were collected pretreatment and during treatment, with between 1 and 8 total time points per patient. The Qiagen DNeasy Blood extraction kit was used to purify genomic DNA from total PBMCs and tumor samples. PBMCs were collected pretreatment and during treatment, and were isolated and stored as previously described.

The sequence derives from a woman of 80 years or more with urothelial cancer. Here the sequenced sample was PBMCs, taken around atezolizumab (anti-PD-L1) treatment. The chain employs TRBV28 and TRBJ1-2, with 7 bases matching TRBD1. The nucleotide sequence is TGTGCCAGCAGTTTACCTACACCGGGACAGTTGGGCTATGGCTACACCTTC. It specifies CASSLPTPGQLGYGYTF.